A single TCR beta chain is shown here with its context. The data belong to a study of blood T cell repertoires in COVID-19. Germline-derived CDR1 and CDR2 are ENHRY and SYGVKD. With V trimmed by 4 bases and J by 3 bases, 17 bases remained unmatched. This CDR3 comprises 18 residues. Sequencing was performed with immunoSEQ multiplex PCR; in TCRdb, only in-frame clones are kept and a portion is missing. Of about 300,000 clones in the sample, roughly 84% were seen once. What was sequenced was peripheral blood. The clonotype originates from a human donor with COVID-19, enrolled during active disease. The donor label of this sample is uncertain. V and J are TRBV10-3 and TRBJ1-2, with 7 bases aligning to TRBD1. The CDR3 DNA sequence: TGTGCCATCAGTGGAGGCCGCGATACCACTCAGGGGGACTATGGCTACACCTTC. This gives the protein CAISGGRDTTQGDYGYTF.